This record looks at one T cell receptor (beta chain) sequence and its context. The target antigen is unknown. These data come from a study of lymphopenia after photon versus proton radiotherapy. Broader study findings: Larger post-nadir TCR diversity loss correlated inversely with survival in deceased patients. Oligoclonal CD8+ Temra expansion after nadir drove photon patients' diversity drop.

The method was immunoSEQ multiplex PCR; TCRdb's version includes in-frame clones alone and lacks a portion of them. The repertoire holds 29,000 or so clones, with about 86% as singletons. The J segment lost 6 bases and the V segment lost 4 bases, leaving 12 bases of the junction unmatched. Germline V CDR1 and CDR2: KGHSH, LQKENI. CDR3 length: 17 residues. This TCR came from a woman aged 60-75 years with cholangiocarcinoma. Some clones in this sample may be carry-over from other donors' samples. V gene TRBV18 combines with J gene TRBJ2-1; TRBD2 agrees at 10 bases. The starting material was peripheral blood, obtained from a patient treated with proton-based radiotherapy. The DNA for the CDR3 is TGTGCCAGCTCACTACGGAGTAGCGGGGGGTTTTCCAATGAGCAGTTCTTC. Its translation: CASSLRSSGGFSNEQFF.